Sequencing of this T cell receptor (beta chain) was carried out in a study of cytomegalovirus exposure and HLA in healthy donors. The PCR used 60 Vbeta and 13 Jbeta primers. TCRdb's copy holds only in-frame clones and misses some; the assay was immunoSEQ multiplex PCR. The sample carries about 50,000 clones, roughly 80% recorded once. Points on this clone: Its antigen remains unknown.

Trimming pared 4 bases from V and 4 bases from J, leaving 14 bases between. This CDR3 is built from 14 residues. Looked up from germline, CDR1 is SGHNT and CDR2 is YYREEE (reference sequence). General study results and limits: A link between a missense DCLRE1C variant and TCR beta V- and J-gene trimming emerged from a later analysis.

Sampled while nominally healthy, donors likely had unrecorded immune exposures. This receptor was taken from a woman aged 40 to 50 in good health and CMV-seropositive. This sequence joins TRBV5-4 and TRBJ1-2; no clear D. The material sequenced was PBMCs. CDR3 DNA sequence: TGTGCCAGCAGCCCCGAGGCGGGGATCTATGGCTACACCTTC. Translated: CASSPEAGIYGYTF.